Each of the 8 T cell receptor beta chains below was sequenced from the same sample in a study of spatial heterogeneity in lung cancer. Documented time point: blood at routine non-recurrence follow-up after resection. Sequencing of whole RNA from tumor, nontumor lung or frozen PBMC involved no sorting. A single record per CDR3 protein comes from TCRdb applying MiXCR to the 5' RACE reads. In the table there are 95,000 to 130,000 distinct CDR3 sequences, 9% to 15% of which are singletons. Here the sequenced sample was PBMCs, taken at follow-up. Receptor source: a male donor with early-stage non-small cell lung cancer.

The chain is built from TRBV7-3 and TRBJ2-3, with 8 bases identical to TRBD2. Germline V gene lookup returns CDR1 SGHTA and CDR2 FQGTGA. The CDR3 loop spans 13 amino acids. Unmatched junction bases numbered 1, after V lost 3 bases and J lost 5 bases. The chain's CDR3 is CASSFGTRDTQYF. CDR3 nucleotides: TGTGCCAGCAGCTTCGGGACTAGAGATACGCAGTATTTT.

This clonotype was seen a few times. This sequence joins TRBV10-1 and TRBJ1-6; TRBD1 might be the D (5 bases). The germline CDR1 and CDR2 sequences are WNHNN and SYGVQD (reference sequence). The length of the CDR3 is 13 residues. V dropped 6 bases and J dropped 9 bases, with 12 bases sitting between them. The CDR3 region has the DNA TGCGCCAGCAGCAGGGAAAGTGGTTCACCCCTCCACTTT. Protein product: CASSRESGSPLHF.

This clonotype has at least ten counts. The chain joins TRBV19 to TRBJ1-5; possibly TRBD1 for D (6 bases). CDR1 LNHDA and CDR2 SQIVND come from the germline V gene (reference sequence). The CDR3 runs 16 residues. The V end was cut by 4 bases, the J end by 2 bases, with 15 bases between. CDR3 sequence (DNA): TGTGCCAGTAGTACCCCAGGGGCAGCGGGCAATCAGCCCCAGCATTTT. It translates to CASSTPGAAGNQPQHF. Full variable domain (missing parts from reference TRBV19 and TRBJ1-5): DGGITQSPKYLFRKEGQNVTLSCEQNLNHDAMYWYRQDPGQGLRLIYYSQIVNDFQKGDIAEGYSVSREKKESFPLTVTSAQKNPTAFYLCASSTPGAAGNQPQHFGDGTRLSIL.

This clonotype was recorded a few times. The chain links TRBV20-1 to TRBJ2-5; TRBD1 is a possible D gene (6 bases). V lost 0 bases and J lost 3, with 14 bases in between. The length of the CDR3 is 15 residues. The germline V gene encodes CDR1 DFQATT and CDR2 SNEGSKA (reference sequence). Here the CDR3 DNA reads TGCAGTGCTAGAGATTACAGGGTGGCGAAAGAGACCCAGTACTTC. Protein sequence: CSARDYRVAKETQYF.

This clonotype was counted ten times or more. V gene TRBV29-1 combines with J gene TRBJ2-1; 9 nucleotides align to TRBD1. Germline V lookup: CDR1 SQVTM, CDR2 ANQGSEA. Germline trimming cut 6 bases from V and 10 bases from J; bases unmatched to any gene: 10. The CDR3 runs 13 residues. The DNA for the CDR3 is TGCAGCGTGCTGGGACAGGGTATACTCGAGCAGTTCTTC. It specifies CSVLGQGILEQFF.

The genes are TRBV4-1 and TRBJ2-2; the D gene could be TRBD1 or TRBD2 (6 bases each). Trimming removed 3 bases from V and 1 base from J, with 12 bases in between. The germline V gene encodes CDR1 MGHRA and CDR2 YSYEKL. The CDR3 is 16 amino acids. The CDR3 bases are TGCGCCAGCAGCCACCTCGGGGGCGTGAACACCGGGGAGCTGTTTTTT. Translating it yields CASSHLGGVNTGELFF.

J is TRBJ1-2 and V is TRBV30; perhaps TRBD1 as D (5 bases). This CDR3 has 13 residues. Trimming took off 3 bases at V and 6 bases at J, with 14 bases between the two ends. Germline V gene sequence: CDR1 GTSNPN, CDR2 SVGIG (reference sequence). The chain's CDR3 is CAWSRGRADGYTF. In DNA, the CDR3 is TGTGCCTGGAGCAGAGGCAGGGCAGATGGCTACACCTTC.

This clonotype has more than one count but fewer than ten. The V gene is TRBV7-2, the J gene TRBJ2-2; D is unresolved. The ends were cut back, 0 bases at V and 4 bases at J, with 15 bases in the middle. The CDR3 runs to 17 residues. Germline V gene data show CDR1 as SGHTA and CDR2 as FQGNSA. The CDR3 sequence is CASSLALYRDGTGELFF. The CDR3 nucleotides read TGTGCCAGCAGCTTAGCGCTTTACCGTGATGGCACCGGGGAGCTGTTTTTT.